This T cell receptor beta chain emerged from a study of PD-1 blockade in classical Hodgkin lymphoma. Study-level findings and limits: Causes of the repertoire differences remain undefined, possibly disease activity or prior therapy.

Relapse after autologous stem cell transplantation occurred in every patient, and brentuximab vedotin exposure varied. V was clipped by 11 bases and J by 0 bases; unmatched bases: 7. The CDR3 covers 14 residues. In germline, CDR1 is MNHEY, CDR2 SVGAGI. About this clone itself: Its antigen is still unknown.

Measured with immunoSEQ multiplex PCR; TCRdb has only the in-frame clones, and not every one. Of more than 45,000 clones listed, roughly 73% were seen once; the top ten hold approximately 16%. This specimen consisted of peripheral blood mononuclear cells (PBMCs), obtained before the second cycle of nivolumab. The chain uses TRBV6-5 and TRBJ1-3, with 7 bases fitting TRBD1. This sequence originates from a human donor with classical Hodgkin lymphoma. CDR3 in DNA: TGTGCCTCGGGACAGACAAGCTCTGGAAACACCATATATTTT. Translated, it gives CASGQTSSGNTIYF.